The clone carrying this TCR beta chain was observed a handful of times. Antigen specificity is unknown. The time point here: blood at routine non-recurrence follow-up after resection. Whole RNA obtained from tumor, nontumor lung or frozen PBMC underwent sequencing without sorting. These data are taken from a study of spatial heterogeneity in lung cancer. Study background: Consistent detection of more beta-chain than alpha-chain sequences was observed.

CDR1 SGHRS and CDR2 YFSETQ come from the germline V gene. Trimming cost V 4 bases and J 1 base; bases outside gene matches: 4. The CDR3 has 15 amino acids. Whole-study findings and limits: Relative to follow-up, resection was when ubiquitous expanded tumor TCRs appeared more in blood.

TCRdb fed the 5' RACE reads into MiXCR, producing one record per CDR3 protein. Here the sample spans about 87,000 distinct CDR3 sequences, approximately 19% being singletons. The receptor comes from a male donor with early-stage non-small cell lung cancer. The chain carries TRBV5-1 and TRBJ1-1, with TRBD1 identical over 10 bases. The specimen was PBMCs, collected at follow-up. CDR3 amino acids: CASSLRTGGNTEAFF. The CDR3 DNA sequence: TGCGCCAGCAGCCTCCGGACAGGGGGGAACACTGAAGCTTTCTTT.